The 6 T cell receptor beta chains listed next were all sequenced from one sample in a study of brain T cells in children with intractable seizures. Noted time point: blood from clinic visit 5 months post-surgery; TSC patient then seizure free. The repertoire was sequenced with immunoSEQ multiplex PCR; TCRdb's copy has only in-frame clones and lacks some. Found here are hundreds of thousands of clones, about 93% of them singletons; the top ten hold roughly 6%. Specimen: peripheral blood, collected roughly 5 months after surgery. These receptors were collected from a boy less than two years old with tuberous sclerosis and intractable seizures.

A note on this clone: The same CDR3 arises from other DNA sequences in this sample as well. V gene TRBV12-3 or TRBV12-4 combines with J gene TRBJ2-7, with D unclear. V was cut by 5 bases and J by 0 bases, with 5 bases left in between. This CDR3 has 12 residues. The CDR3 protein is CASSRSSYEQYF. The CDR3, as DNA: TGTGCCAGCAGTCGGAGCTCCTACGAGCAGTACTTC.

This chain uses TRBV20-1 with TRBJ1-4; TRBD1 aligns across 9 bases. From germline, CDR1 is DFQATT and CDR2 SNEGSKA (reference sequence). There are 14 residues in the CDR3. The junction had 4 bases not matched to a gene; V was cut back by 3 bases and J by 5 bases. DNA for the CDR3: TGCAGTGCTAGTTCCGGGACAGGGAATGAAAAACTGTTTTTT. Its translation: CSASSGTGNEKLFF.

The rearrangement uses TRBV19 and TRBJ1-2, with 7 bases matching TRBD1. The germline CDR1 and CDR2 sequences are LNHDA and SQIVND (reference sequence). The CDR3 loop spans 13 amino acids. V dropped 7 bases and J dropped 6; count of bases not matched to a gene: 8. The CDR3 bases are TGTGCCAGTAAACACGTACAGGGGAATGGCTACACCTTC. This sequence encodes CASKHVQGNGYTF. Combining the CDR3 with reference TRBV19 and TRBJ1-2 gives the whole variable domain DGGITQSPKYLFRKEGQNVTLSCEQNLNHDAMYWYRQDPGQGLRLIYYSQIVNDFQKGDIAEGYSVSREKKESFPLTVTSAQKNPTAFYLCASKHVQGNGYTFGSGTRLTVV.

The chain recombines TRBV6-2 or TRBV6-3 with TRBJ1-6; D ambiguous. The CDR3 totals 15 residues. Per germline, CDR1 MNHEY and CDR2 SVGEGT. V was pared by 1 base and J by 5 bases, with 9 bases between. The CDR3 here is CASSYFWADNSPLHF. CDR3 nucleotide sequence: TGTGCCAGCAGTTACTTCTGGGCAGATAATTCACCCCTCCACTTT.

V is TRBV5-1 and J is TRBJ1-2, with no clear D. Per germline, CDR1 SGHRS and CDR2 YFSETQ. The CDR3 is made up of 13 amino acids. Deletions cut 6 bases from V and 6 bases from J, with 15 bases between. The CDR3: CASTLGSQDGYTF. The CDR3 coding sequence is TGCGCCAGCACCCTCGGGTCGCAGGATGGCTACACCTTC.

This chain uses TRBV24-1 with TRBJ2-3, with 8 bases fitting TRBD1. Germline V gene lookup returns CDR1 KGHDR and CDR2 SFDVKD. V lost 4 bases to trimming and J lost 3 bases; unmatched junction nucleotides: 8. CDR3 length: 16 residues. DNA of the CDR3: TGTGCCACCAGTGACCGGGGACAGGTCGGGACAGATACGCAGTATTTT. Protein: CATSDRGQVGTDTQYF.